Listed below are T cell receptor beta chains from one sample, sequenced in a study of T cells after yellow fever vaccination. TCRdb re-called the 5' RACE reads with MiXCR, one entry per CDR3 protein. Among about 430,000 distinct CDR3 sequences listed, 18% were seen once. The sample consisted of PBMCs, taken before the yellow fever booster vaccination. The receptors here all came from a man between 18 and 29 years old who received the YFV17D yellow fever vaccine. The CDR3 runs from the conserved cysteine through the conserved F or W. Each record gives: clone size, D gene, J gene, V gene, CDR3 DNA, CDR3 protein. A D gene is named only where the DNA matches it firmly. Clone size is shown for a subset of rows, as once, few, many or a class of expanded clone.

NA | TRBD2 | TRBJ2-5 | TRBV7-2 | TGTGCCAGCAGCCGACTAGCGGGGGGGCCTGGGTTC | CASSRLAGGPGF
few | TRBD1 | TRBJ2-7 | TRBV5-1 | TGCGCCAGCAGCCGTCTGGGACAGGGGGCCTACGAGCAGTACTTC | CASSRLGQGAYEQYF
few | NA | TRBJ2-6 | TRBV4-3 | TGCGCCAGCAGCCAAGATGCTTACGGCAAGTCTGGGGCCAACGTCCTGACTTTC | CASSQDAYGKSGANVLTF
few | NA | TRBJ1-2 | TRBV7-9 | TGTGCCAGCAGCCCCCCTGATAGAGGGTCGGGTGGCTACACCTTC | CASSPPDRGSGGYTF
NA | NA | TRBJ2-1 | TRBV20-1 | TGCAGTGCTAGCCTTCCTAACTCGAATGAGCAGTTCTTC | CSASLPNSNEQFF
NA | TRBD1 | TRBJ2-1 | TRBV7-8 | TGTGCCAGCAGTCGACACAGGGGGCGTCGGGACGATGAGCAGTTCTTC | CASSRHRGRRDDEQFF
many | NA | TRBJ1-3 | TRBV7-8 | TGTGCCAGCAGCTTAGCGCAGGGCGGGGGTGGTGGAAACACCATATATTTT | CASSLAQGGGGGNTIYF
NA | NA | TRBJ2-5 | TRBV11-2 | TGTGCCAGCAGCTTAGCTGTTTCGGGGGGCGAGATGGAGACCCAGTACTTC | CASSLAVSGGEMETQYF
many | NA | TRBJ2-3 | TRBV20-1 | TGCAGTGCTAGAGTAGGTGGCGGTTCTAGCACAGATACGCAGTATTTT | CSARVGGGSSTDTQYF
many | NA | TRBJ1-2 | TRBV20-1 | TGCAGTGCGAGGGAGCATATGGGTGGCTACACCTTC | CSAREHMGGYTF
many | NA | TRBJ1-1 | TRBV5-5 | TGTGCCAGCAGCTCAGGGAACACTGAAGCTTTCTTT | CASSSGNTEAFF
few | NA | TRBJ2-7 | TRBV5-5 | TGTGCCAGCAGCTCCCTTGGGGGCGACGAGCAGTACTTC | CASSSLGGDEQYF
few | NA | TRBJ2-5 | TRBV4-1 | TGCGCCAGCAGCCAAGGACACGGACAAGAGACCCAGTACTTC | CASSQGHGQETQYF
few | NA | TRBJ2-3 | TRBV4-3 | TGCGCCAGCAGCCTGGGGGGACGCAACAAAGCAGATACGCAGTATTTT | CASSLGGRNKADTQYF
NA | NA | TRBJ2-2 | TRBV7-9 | TGTGCCAGCAGCAGGGCATTAGGGGACACCGGGGAGCTGTTTTTT | CASSRALGDTGELFF
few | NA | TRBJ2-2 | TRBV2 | TGTGCCAGCAGGTTCCAGGGAGACGGGGAGCTGTTTTTT | CASRFQGDGELFF
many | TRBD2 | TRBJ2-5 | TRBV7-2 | TGTGCCAGCAGCTTGGGACGACTAAGCGGGACCGAGACCCAGTACTTC | CASSLGRLSGTETQYF
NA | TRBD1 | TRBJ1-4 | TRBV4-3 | TGCGCCAGCAGCCTAGAAGGGACAGGGCAAAGAAAACTGTTTTTT | CASSLEGTGQRKLFF
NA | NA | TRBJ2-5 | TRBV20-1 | TGCAGTGCTAGAGATTCCGGGGGGCCGGAGACCCAGTACTTC | CSARDSGGPETQYF
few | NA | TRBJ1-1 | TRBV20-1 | TGCAGTGCTAGAGCCGACAGGTGGGGTGAAGCTTTCTTT | CSARADRWGEAFF
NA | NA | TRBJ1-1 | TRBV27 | TGTGCCAGCAGTTTTGCGGGTCCCACTGAAGCTTTCTTT | CASSFAGPTEAFF
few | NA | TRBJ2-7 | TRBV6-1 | TGTGCCAGCAACGAAGGTGTGTCCGGCCCCCCCTACGAGCAGTACTTC | CASNEGVSGPPYEQYF
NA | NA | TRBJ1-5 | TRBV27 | TGTGCCAGCAGTTTAAATCCGGGCAGGCAGCCCCAGCATTTT | CASSLNPGRQPQHF
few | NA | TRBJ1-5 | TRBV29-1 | TGCAGCGTTGGTGGGCGGGGAAATCAGCCCCAGCATTTT | CSVGGRGNQPQHF
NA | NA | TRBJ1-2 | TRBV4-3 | TGCGCCAGCAGCCAATTGGAGTCGGGCCGCGGCTATGGCTACACCTTC | CASSQLESGRGYGYTF
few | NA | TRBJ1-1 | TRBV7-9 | TGTGCCAGCTCCCCCAGGAGGACGGACACTGAAGCTTTCTTT | CASSPRRTDTEAFF
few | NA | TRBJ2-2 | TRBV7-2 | TGTGCCAGCAGCTGGACGCTCACCGGGGAGCTGTTTTTT | CASSWTLTGELFF
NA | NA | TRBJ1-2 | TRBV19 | TGTGCCAGTAGTATTGGATACTCAGCTAACTATGGCTACACCTTC | CASSIGYSANYGYTF
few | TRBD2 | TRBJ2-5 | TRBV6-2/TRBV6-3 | TGTGCCAGCTCACCCAGGGAGGGGACCCAGTACTTC | CASSPREGTQYF
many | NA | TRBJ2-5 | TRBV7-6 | TGTGCCAGCACTTCGTGGAGCGGAGAGACCCAGTACTTC | CASTSWSGETQYF
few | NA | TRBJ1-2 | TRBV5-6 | TGTGCCAGCGTGCTTCGTAAAACCTATGGCTACACCTTC | CASVLRKTYGYTF
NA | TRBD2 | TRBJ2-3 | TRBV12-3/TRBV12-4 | TGTGCCAGCAGTTTTGGCGGGGGGGTCACAGATACGCAGTATTTT | CASSFGGGVTDTQYF
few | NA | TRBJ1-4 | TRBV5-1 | TGCGCCAGCAGCTTGGATCGAGACGGGCAAGGTTTTTTT | CASSLDRDGQGFF
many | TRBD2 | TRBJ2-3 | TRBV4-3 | TGCGCCAGCAGCCAAGCTGCGGGGGAGACAGATACGCAGTATTTT | CASSQAAGETDTQYF